The T cell receptor (beta chain) described here comes from a study of blood T cell repertoires in COVID-19. The wider study: The analysed material was cDNA or gDNA that came from T cells, B-cell-depleted T cells, or PBMCs.

TCRdb's table, derived via immunoSEQ multiplex PCR, lists solely in-frame clones and lacks some. The sample contains some 400,000 clones, 90% of which appear only once. CDR1 is MDHEN, CDR2 SYDVKM, per germline. The CDR3 runs to 17 residues. The J segment lost 9 bases and the V segment lost 3 bases, leaving 14 bases of the junction unmatched. V is TRBV28 and J is TRBJ1-6, with 7 bases identical to TRBD1. The TCR sequence derives from a man younger than 35 with active or convalescent COVID-19. The specimen sequenced was peripheral blood. In DNA form, the CDR3 reads TGTGCCAGCAGTTTTCTAAGGACAGGAGGGGCAGTTTCACCCCTCCACTTT. It codes for CASSFLRTGGAVSPLHF.